This is a list of T cell receptor beta chains from one sample in a study of blood T cell repertoires in COVID-19. Sequencing used immunoSEQ multiplex PCR; TCRdb keeps in-frame clones, though not all of them. The sample carries about 50,000 clones, under 90% recorded once. Sequenced: peripheral blood. All receptors derive from a man between 60 and 75 years old with acute or convalescent COVID-19. CDR3s include the opening cysteine and the closing phenylalanine or tryptophan. D genes are given only for firm matches. Expanded clones get a size class; other rows say once, few or many, or leave the size out.

V	D	size	J	DNA	CDR3
TRBV6-5	.	.	TRBJ1-2	TGTGCCAGCAGAGACCAGACAGGTTACTATGGCTACACCTTC	CASRDQTGYYGYTF
TRBV10-1	.	once	TRBJ1-5	TGCGCCAGCAGTGCGGGGGATCAGCCCCAGCATTTT	CASSAGDQPQHF
TRBV18	TRBD1	.	TRBJ1-1	TGTGCCAGCTCACACCCGGACAGGGCGGGCACTGAAGCTTTCTTT	CASSHPDRAGTEAFF
TRBV6-5	.	.	TRBJ1-1	TGTGCCAGCAGCCTCAACAGGGAAACTGAAGCTTTCTTT	CASSLNRETEAFF
TRBV11-2	TRBD2	.	TRBJ2-1	TGTGCCAGCAGCTTCCGTAGCGGGGAGATCAATGAGCAGTTCTTC	CASSFRSGEINEQFF
TRBV11-1	.	few	TRBJ1-1	TGTGCCAGCAGCTTAGTCAGGAACACTGAAGCTTTCTTT	CASSLVRNTEAFF
TRBV14	.	once	TRBJ1-4	TGTGCCAGCAGCCAAGGTGCCTCAGGATCCGAAAAACTGTTTTTT	CASSQGASGSEKLFF
TRBV30	TRBD1	.	TRBJ2-4	TGTGCCTGGAGTTCAGGGGGACAAGCCAAAAACATTCAGTACTTC	CAWSSGGQAKNIQYF
TRBV9	TRBD1	.	TRBJ2-5	TGTGCCAGCAGCGACCGGGACAGTGTGAGGTGGGGTCAAGAGACCCAGTACTTC	CASSDRDSVRWGQETQYF
TRBV7-3	.	.	TRBJ1-1	TGTGCCAGCAGCTTATCTAGGACTGGGATGAACACTGAAGCTTTCTTT	CASSLSRTGMNTEAFF
TRBV19	.	.	TRBJ2-2	TGTGCCAGTACCCCGTTGGGGCGAGGCGGGGAGCTGTTTTTT	CASTPLGRGGELFF
TRBV27	TRBD2	.	TRBJ2-1	TGTGCCAGCAGTTTATCGAGCGGGAACTCCTACAATGAGCAGTTCTTC	CASSLSSGNSYNEQFF
TRBV7-3	.	.	TRBJ1-2	TGTGCCAGCAGCTTAACCGGGCAAGAGGGTCGGGGCTACACCTTC	CASSLTGQEGRGYTF
TRBV11-2	TRBD1	.	TRBJ1-4	TGTGCCAGCACCTCCCGGAGAGGGGGCTTGGGTGAAAAACTGTTTTTT	CASTSRRGGLGEKLFF
TRBV6-2/TRBV6-3	.	.	TRBJ2-7	TGTGCCAGCAGGTACGACATCCTCAACGAGCAGTACTTC	CASRYDILNEQYF
TRBV5-8	TRBD1	.	TRBJ1-1	TGTGCCAGCAGCCCAACCCGGGACAGGGGTCTATGGAACACTGAAGCTTTCTTT	CASSPTRDRGLWNTEAFF
TRBV5-4	.	.	TRBJ1-2	TGTGCCAGCAGCTTGGAGAACAGGGAAATGGATGGCTACACCTTC	CASSLENREMDGYTF
TRBV3-1/TRBV3-2	.	.	TRBJ2-5	TGTGCCAGCAGCCAAGGCTATAAAGAGACCCAGTACTTC	CASSQGYKETQYF
TRBV30	.	.	TRBJ2-3	TGTGCCTGGAGTGCAGGGTTGGGGACAGATACGCAGTATTTT	CAWSAGLGTDTQYF
TRBV6-5	TRBD1	.	TRBJ1-6	TGTGCCAGCAGTTACGAGGGGGCGAGATCACCCCTCCACTTT	CASSYEGARSPLHF
TRBV6-5	.	.	TRBJ1-5	TGTGCCAGCAGTCTACTCGACAGTCGCAATCAGCCCCAGCATTTT	CASSLLDSRNQPQHF
TRBV24-1	.	.	TRBJ1-5	TGTGCCACCAGTGCCATGGGGGGGGGTCAGCCCCAGCATTTT	CATSAMGGGQPQHF
TRBV29-1	TRBD1	.	TRBJ1-2	TGCAGCGTCGACAGGGGCGACTATGGCTACACCTTC	CSVDRGDYGYTF
TRBV2	.	.	TRBJ1-2	TGTGCCAGCAGTGAAAGCGGGTTAGGCTACACCTTC	CASSESGLGYTF